Each of the 10 T cell receptor beta chains below was sequenced from the same sample in a study of cytomegalovirus exposure and HLA in healthy donors. Primers for the PCR totalled 60 Vbeta and 13 Jbeta. The assay was immunoSEQ multiplex PCR, and TCRdb's table has in-frame clones only and misses some. The table records 100,000 to 130,000 clones, approximately 73% of them present only once. Sequenced input: PBMCs. The origin of the receptors is a man aged 25-40 years in good health and CMV-seronegative.

The genes are TRBV28 and TRBJ1-3, with 7 bases lining up with TRBD1. This CDR3 is built from 16 residues. Germline CDR1 and CDR2: MDHEN and SYDVKM. V shed 3 bases and J 4 bases; nucleotides not matched to a gene: 9. The CDR3 spells CASSLKGAMSGNTIYF. The CDR3 DNA reads as TGTGCCAGCAGTTTGAAGGGGGCGATGTCAGGAAACACCATATATTTT.

In its sample, this clone was seen a few times. The rearrangement uses TRBV7-9 and TRBJ1-4, with unresolved D. Germline V gene lookup returns CDR1 SEHNR and CDR2 FQNEAQ (reference sequence). The CDR3 totals 14 residues. V lost 2 bases, J lost 4 bases, and 8 bases lay in between. The CDR3 loop is CASSLSSNNEKLFF. As DNA, the CDR3 is TGTGCCAGCAGCTTATCCAGTAATAATGAAAAACTGTTTTTT.

J is TRBJ2-5 and V is TRBV5-5, with a tentative D call TRBD1 (6 bases). Per the germline V gene, CDR1 is SGHKS and CDR2 is YYEKEE (reference sequence). Trimming left V 0 bases short and J 5 bases short, with 8 bases between. The CDR3 runs 13 residues. CDR3 nucleotide sequence: TGTGCCAGCAGCTTGGGGGGGCGCGAGACCCAGTACTTC. This encodes CASSLGGRETQYF.

This clone was seen a few times. Germline is not matched at one junction end, which may reflect a read error. The V and J genes are TRBV6-5 and TRBJ1-1; no firm D call. Germline V gene sequence: CDR1 MNHEY, CDR2 SVGAGI. The CDR3 consists of 14 residues. CDR3 region: CAISELDLDTEAFF. In DNA form, the CDR3 reads TGTGCCATCAGTGAACTAGATCTCGACACTGAAGCTTTCTTT.

This clone has a single count. This chain joins TRBV5-1 and TRBJ2-7; D is perhaps TRBD1 (6 bases). The CDR3 is 14 amino acids. The germline V and J ends were trimmed by 1 base and 6 bases, with 14 bases remaining between them. From germline, CDR1 is SGHRS and CDR2 YFSETQ. In DNA, the CDR3 is TGCGCCAGCAGCTTGACACAGGGAACTGGCGAGCAGTACTTC. Translating it yields CASSLTQGTGEQYF.

The chain uses TRBV5-6 and TRBJ1-6; 8 bases are shared with TRBD1. The length of the CDR3 is 16 residues. The germline V gene has CDR1 SGHDT and CDR2 YYEEEE. V lost 4 bases to trimming and J lost 8 bases; unmatched junction nucleotides: 11. This chain's CDR3 is CASSRGLQGADSPLHF. The CDR3 nucleotides read TGTGCCAGCAGCAGGGGCCTGCAGGGGGCGGATTCACCCCTCCACTTT. The full variable domain, with the rest looked up from reference TRBV5-6 and TRBJ1-6, is DAGVTQSPTHLIKTRGQQVTLRCSPKSGHDTVSWYQQALGQGPQFIFQYYEEEERQRGNFPDRFSGHQFPNYSSELNVNALLLGDSALYLCASSRGLQGADSPLHFGNGTRLTVT.

The chain uses TRBV19 and TRBJ2-5; 8 nucleotides line up with TRBD1. V was pared by 3 bases and J by 5 bases, with 2 bases of the junction left unmatched. Germline V CDR1 and CDR2: LNHDA, SQIVND (reference sequence). The CDR3 is 13 residues long. CDR3 loop: CASSIQGAETQYF. The CDR3 bases are TGTGCCAGTAGTATTCAGGGGGCTGAGACCCAGTACTTC.

The chain joins TRBV18 to TRBJ1-1; unclear D gene. Germline CDR1 and CDR2: KGHSH and LQKENI. This CDR3 is 13 amino acids long. The ends were cut back, 5 bases at V and 1 base at J, with 8 bases in the middle. The CDR3 DNA reads TGTGCCAGCTCAGGACTCAAGAACACTGAAGCTTTCTTT. Its translation is CASSGLKNTEAFF.

This clone occurred a few times. The V and J genes are TRBV5-1 and TRBJ2-3; 7 bases line up with TRBD2. Germline assignment: CDR1 SGHRS and CDR2 YFSETQ. The CDR3 extends over 19 amino acids. V shed 0 bases, J shed 2 bases, and the junction held 15 bases outside the gene matches. The CDR3 here is CASSLVYGAREGSTDTQYF. The CDR3 DNA follows: TGCGCCAGCAGCTTGGTCTACGGAGCTAGGGAGGGATCCACAGATACGCAGTATTTT.

The gene calls are TRBV28 and TRBJ2-7; D is perhaps TRBD1 (6 bases). In germline, CDR1 is MDHEN, CDR2 SYDVKM. Trimming stripped 3 bases from V and 3 bases from J, with 21 bases between. The CDR3 contains 17 residues. CDR3 protein: CASSFNGPAGAIYEQYF. CDR3 DNA sequence: TGTGCCAGCAGTTTTAACGGACCGGCAGGGGCAATCTACGAGCAGTACTTC.